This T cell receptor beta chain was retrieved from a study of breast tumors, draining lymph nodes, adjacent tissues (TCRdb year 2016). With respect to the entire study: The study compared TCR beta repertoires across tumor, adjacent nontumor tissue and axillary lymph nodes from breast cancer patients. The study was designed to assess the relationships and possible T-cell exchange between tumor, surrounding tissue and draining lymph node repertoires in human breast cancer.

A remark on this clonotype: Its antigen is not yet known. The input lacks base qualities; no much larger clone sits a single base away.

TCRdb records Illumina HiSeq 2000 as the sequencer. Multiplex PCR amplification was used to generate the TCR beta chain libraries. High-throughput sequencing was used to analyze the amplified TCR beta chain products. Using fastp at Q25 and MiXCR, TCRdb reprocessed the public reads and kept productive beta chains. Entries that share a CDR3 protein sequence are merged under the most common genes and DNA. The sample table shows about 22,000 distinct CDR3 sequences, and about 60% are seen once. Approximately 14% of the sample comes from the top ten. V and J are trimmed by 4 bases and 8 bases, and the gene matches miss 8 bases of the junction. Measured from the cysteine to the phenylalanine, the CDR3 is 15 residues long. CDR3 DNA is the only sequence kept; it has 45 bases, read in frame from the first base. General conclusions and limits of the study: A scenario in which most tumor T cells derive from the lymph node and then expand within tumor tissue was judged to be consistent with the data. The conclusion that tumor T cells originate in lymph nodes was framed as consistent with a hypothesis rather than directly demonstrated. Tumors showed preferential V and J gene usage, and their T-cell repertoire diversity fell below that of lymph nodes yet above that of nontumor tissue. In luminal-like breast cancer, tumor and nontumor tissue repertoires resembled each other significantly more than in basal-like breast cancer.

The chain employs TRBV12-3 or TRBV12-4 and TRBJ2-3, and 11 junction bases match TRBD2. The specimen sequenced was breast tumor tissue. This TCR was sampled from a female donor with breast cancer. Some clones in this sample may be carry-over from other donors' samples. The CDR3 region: CASSSPTSGITTQYF. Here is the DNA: TGTGCCAGCAGTTCCCCGACTAGCGGGATTACTACGCAGTATTTT.